What follows are 18 T cell receptor beta chains derived from one specimen sequenced in a study of CXCR3-negative and CXCR3-positive naive CD8 T cells. It was by 5' RACE with UMI labels that the TRB cDNA libraries were prepared. TCRdb re-called the 5' RACE reads; one entry per CDR3 protein, DNA not given. Recorded here are 130,000 or so distinct CDR3 sequences; the top ten clones represent around 0.27%. Input material: naive CXCR3- CD8+ T cells from blood. Subset given: CD45RO-CCR7+CD27+CD95- naive CD8+ T cells lacking CXCR3 (TNR3-). These receptors all stem from a human donor in good health. Some clones in this sample may be carry-over from other donors' samples.

V usage is TRBV13 and J usage is TRBJ1-5. The CDR3 is made up of 13 amino acids. Germline lookup yields CDR1 PRHDT and CDR2 FYEKMQ (reference sequence). This CDR3 is CASSSGLNQPQHF.

The gene calls are TRBV5-6 and TRBJ2-1; TCRdb gives TRBD2 as the D gene, but with no DNA this cannot be confirmed. The CDR3 is 18 amino acids. CDR1 is SGHDT, CDR2 YYEEEE, per germline. The CDR3 is CASSIGTSGGSSYNEQFF.

The chain recombines TRBV20-1 with TRBJ2-7; TCRdb designates TRBD1, a call that cannot be tested without DNA. CDR3 length equals 13 residues. The germline V gene has CDR1 DFQATT and CDR2 SNEGSKA (reference sequence). The CDR3 sequence: CSATGRSSYEQYF.

This chain joins TRBV29-1 and TRBJ1-2. CDR1 is SQVTM, CDR2 ANQGSEA, per germline. The CDR3 contains 14 residues. The CDR3 spells CSVGDGLNLYGYTF.

The V gene is TRBV28, the J gene TRBJ2-7; without DNA, the TCRdb call of TRBD1 cannot be checked. The CDR3 spans 14 residues. Germline CDR1 MDHEN, CDR2 SYDVKM. This CDR3 reads CASSGQGYSYEQYF.

This chain uses TRBV11-3 with TRBJ2-1; TCRdb returns TRBD2, unconfirmable since there is no DNA. Germline CDR1 SGHNT, CDR2 YENEEA. The CDR3 covers 15 residues. CDR3: CASSAPGLVSNEQFF. Full variable domain (missing parts from reference TRBV11-3 and TRBJ2-1): EAGVVQSPRYKIIEKKQPVAFWCNPISGHNTLYWYLQNLGQGPELLIRYENEEAVDDSQLPKDRFSAERLKGVDSTLKIQPAELGDSAVYLCASSAPGLVSNEQFFGPGTRLTVL.

The CDR3 sequence: CATSHISGNLQETQYF. The rearrangement links TRBV15 to TRBJ2-5; TCRdb proposes TRBD2, but this gene call is untestable without DNA. The CDR3 covers 16 residues. CDR1 is LNHNV, CDR2 YYDKDF, per germline (reference sequence). Filled out from reference TRBV15 and TRBJ2-5, the complete variable domain reads DAMVIQNPRYQVTQFGKPVTLSCSQTLNHNVMYWYQQKSSQAPKLLFHYYDKDFNNEADTPDNFQSRRPNTSFCFLDIRSPGLGDTAMYLCATSHISGNLQETQYFGPGTRLLVL.

This chain joins TRBV7-9 and TRBJ1-1; without DNA, the TCRdb call of TRBD1 cannot be checked. The germline V gene has CDR1 SEHNR and CDR2 FQNEAQ (reference sequence). The CDR3 is 15 residues long. This CDR3 reads CASSLELGLRTEAFF.

The chain is built from TRBV3-1 and TRBJ1-5; TCRdb reports TRBD1, a call that lacks DNA to check it against. The length of the CDR3 is 15 residues. Germline CDR1 reads LGHDT; CDR2 reads YNNKEL (reference sequence). CDR3 sequence: CASSPTGTVYQPQHF.

J is TRBJ2-5 and V is TRBV29-1; TCRdb lists TRBD2, though no DNA is available to test this call. This CDR3 has 15 amino acids. Germline CDR1 and CDR2: SQVTM and ANQGSEA. The CDR3 loop is CSVRGSGGAWETQYF.

The chain uses TRBV29-1 and TRBJ1-5; there is no DNA to check the TCRdb D call of TRBD1. The CDR3 has 17 residues. In germline, CDR1 is SQVTM, CDR2 ANQGSEA. The CDR3 sequence is CSGRDRGTSWGNQPQHF.

The gene calls are TRBV3-1 and TRBJ1-1. CDR3 size: 13 residues. Per the germline V gene, CDR1 is LGHDT and CDR2 is YNNKEL (reference sequence). The CDR3 here is CASSQDEVRRAFF.

The V call is TRBV5-6, the J call TRBJ2-7. Per the germline V gene, CDR1 is SGHDT and CDR2 is YYEEEE. The CDR3 has 14 residues. CDR3 region: CASSLDLGLDEQYF.

The V and J genes are TRBV28 and TRBJ2-7; TCRdb reports TRBD1, a call that lacks DNA to check it against. There are 15 residues in the CDR3. Germline CDR1 and CDR2: MDHEN and SYDVKM. CDR3 amino acids: CASSFIRQGVYEQYF.

The chain links TRBV20-1 to TRBJ2-7; TCRdb's D call, TRBD1, is unchecked because there is no DNA. The CDR3 is made up of 16 amino acids. Germline V gene data show CDR1 as DFQATT and CDR2 as SNEGSKA (reference sequence). The CDR3 reads CSARDHRDGVSYEQYF.

V is TRBV9 and J is TRBJ2-1; TCRdb's assignment of TRBD2 cannot be checked, as there is no DNA. Germline CDR1 and CDR2: SGDLS and YYNGEE. The CDR3 contains 17 residues. The CDR3 protein is CASSVESGTSGGNEQFF. The whole variable domain, remainder taken from reference TRBV9 and TRBJ2-1, is DSGVTQTPKHLITATGQRVTLRCSPRSGDLSVYWYQQSLDQGLQFLIQYYNGEERAKGNILERFSAQQFPDLHSELNLSSLELGDSALYFCASSVESGTSGGNEQFFGPGTRLTVL.

This sequence joins TRBV29-1 and TRBJ2-7; TCRdb's assignment of TRBD2 cannot be checked, as there is no DNA. This CDR3 has 13 amino acids. Germline lookup yields CDR1 SQVTM and CDR2 ANQGSEA. CDR3 in amino acids: CSVLIPSGGEQYF.

The CDR3 protein is CATSDRQGPNQPQHF. The chain is built from TRBV24-1 and TRBJ1-5; TCRdb picks TRBD1, but there is no DNA to check that call. The CDR3 consists of 15 residues. CDR1 and CDR2 (germline): KGHDR, SFDVKD.